Sequencing of this TCR beta chain was carried out in a study of technical replicates of blood from several donors. TCRdb's copy holds only in-frame clones and misses some; the assay was immunoSEQ multiplex PCR. The sample lists roughly 76,000 clones, about 91% occurring once. Germline CDR1 reads SGHVS; CDR2 reads FQNEAQ. Between the trimmed V and J ends, which lost 5 bases and 6 bases, there was a span of 13 bases. The CDR3 length is 13 residues. Sequences were obtained from T cells isolated from PBMCs. The sequence came from a human donor in good health. Some clones in this sample may be carry-over from other donors' samples. The chain joins TRBV7-8 to TRBJ1-1, with D tentatively TRBD1 (5 bases). CDR3 coding DNA: TGTGCCAGCAGCCCCCTGGACAAGCCTGAAGCTTTCTTT. As protein: CASSPLDKPEAFF.